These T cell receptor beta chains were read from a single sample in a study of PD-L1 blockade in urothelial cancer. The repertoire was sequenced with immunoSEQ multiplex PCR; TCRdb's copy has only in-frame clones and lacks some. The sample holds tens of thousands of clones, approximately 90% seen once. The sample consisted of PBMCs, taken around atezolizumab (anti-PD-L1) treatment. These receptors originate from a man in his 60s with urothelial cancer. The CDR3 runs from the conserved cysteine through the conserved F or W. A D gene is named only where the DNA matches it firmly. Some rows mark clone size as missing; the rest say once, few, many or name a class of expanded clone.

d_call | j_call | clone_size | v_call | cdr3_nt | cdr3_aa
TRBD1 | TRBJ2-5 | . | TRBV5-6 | TGTGCCAGCAGCCTCGGACAGGTTGAGGTAAAGACCCAGTACTTC | CASSLGQVEVKTQYF
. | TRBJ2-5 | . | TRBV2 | TGTGCCAGCCCAGACAGAGGAAAGACCCAGTACTTC | CASPDRGKTQYF
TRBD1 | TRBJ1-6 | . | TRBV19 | TGTGCCAGTAGTGCCGGGACAGGGGGCAATTCACCCCTCCACTTT | CASSAGTGGNSPLHF
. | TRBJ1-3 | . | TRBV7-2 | TGTGCCAGCAGCCCCTTCCGGTCGGCAGGGACTGGAAACACCATATATTTT | CASSPFRSAGTGNTIYF
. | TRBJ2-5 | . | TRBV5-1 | TGCGCCAGCAGCTTGGAGTACAGCCAAGAGACCCAGTACTTC | CASSLEYSQETQYF
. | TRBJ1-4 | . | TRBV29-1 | TGCAGCGTGACCAGTACTGGAGGTGAAAAACTGTTTTTT | CSVTSTGGEKLFF
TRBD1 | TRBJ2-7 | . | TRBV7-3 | TGTGCCAGCAGCCCGACAGGGCCCAACTACGAGCAGTACTTC | CASSPTGPNYEQYF
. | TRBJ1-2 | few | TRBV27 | TGTGCCAGCAGTTCCAGGCGGGGCGGAGGCTATGGCTACACCTTC | CASSSRRGGGYGYTF
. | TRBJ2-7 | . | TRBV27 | TGTGCCAGCAGTTTAACTAGTAGATCCTACGAGCAGTACTTC | CASSLTSRSYEQYF
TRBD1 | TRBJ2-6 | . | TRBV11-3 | TGTGCCAGCAGCGCCCAGGGGACAGTAAAGTCTGGGGCCAACGTCCTGACTTTC | CASSAQGTVKSGANVLTF
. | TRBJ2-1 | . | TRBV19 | TGTGCCAGTAGTATATGGAGGGGCCAACACAATGAGCAGTTCTTC | CASSIWRGQHNEQFF
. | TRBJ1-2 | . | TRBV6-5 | TGTGCCAGCAGTTACGGTACAGGCGCCTATGGCTACACCTTC | CASSYGTGAYGYTF
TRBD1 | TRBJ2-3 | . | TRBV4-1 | TGCGCCAGCAGCCAAGATGCCGGGACAGCCACCACAGATACGCAGTATTTT | CASSQDAGTATTDTQYF